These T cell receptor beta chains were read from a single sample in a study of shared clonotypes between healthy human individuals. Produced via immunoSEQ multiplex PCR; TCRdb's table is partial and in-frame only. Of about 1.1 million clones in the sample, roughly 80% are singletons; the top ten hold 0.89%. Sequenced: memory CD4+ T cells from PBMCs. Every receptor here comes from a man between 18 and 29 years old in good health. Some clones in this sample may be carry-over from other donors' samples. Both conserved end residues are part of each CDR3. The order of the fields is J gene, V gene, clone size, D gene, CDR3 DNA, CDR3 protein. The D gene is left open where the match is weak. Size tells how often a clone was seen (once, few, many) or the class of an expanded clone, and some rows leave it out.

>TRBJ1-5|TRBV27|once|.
TGTGCCAGCAGTTTAATGGGTAGCAATCAGCCCCAGCATTTT
CASSLMGSNQPQHF
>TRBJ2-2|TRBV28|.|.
TGTGCCAACCTGGTACCGGGACCTCCTAAAACCGGGGAGCTGTTTTTT
CANLVPGPPKTGELFF
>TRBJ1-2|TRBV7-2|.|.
TGTGCCAGCAGCCCAACAGGGAGGCATGGCTACACCTTC
CASSPTGRHGYTF
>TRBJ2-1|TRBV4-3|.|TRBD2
TGCGCCAGCAGGGCACTAGCGGGAGATGTTGAGCAGTTCTTC
CASRALAGDVEQFF
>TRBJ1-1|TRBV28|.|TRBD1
TGTGCCAGCAGACCCGGGACAGGAACTAGGAGGAACACTGAAGCTTTCTTT
CASRPGTGTRRNTEAFF
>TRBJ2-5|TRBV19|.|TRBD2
TGTGCCAGTAGTATGGGGACTAGCGGGTTCCCAGGGGGGGAGACCCAGTACTTC
CASSMGTSGFPGGETQYF
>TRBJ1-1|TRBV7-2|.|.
TGTGCCAGCCTCGGTCAGTTCCCGGGGACTGAAGCTTTCTTT
CASLGQFPGTEAFF
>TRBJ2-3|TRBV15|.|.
TGTGCCACCAGCAGAGGAGGTATAGGAGATACGCAGTATTTT
CATSRGGIGDTQYF
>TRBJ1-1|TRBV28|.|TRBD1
TGTGCCAGATGGACGGGGACAGGGCGGAAGAACACTGAAGCTTTCTTT
CARWTGTGRKNTEAFF
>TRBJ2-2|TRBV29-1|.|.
TGCAGCGTCATTGTGGGGGTGGGCACCGGGGAGCTGTTTTTT
CSVIVGVGTGELFF
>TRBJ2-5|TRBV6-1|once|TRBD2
TGTGCCAGCAGTGAATGGATGGCTAGCGGCTACCAAGAGACCCAGTACTTC
CASSEWMASGYQETQYF
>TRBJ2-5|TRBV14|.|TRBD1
TGTGCCAGCAGCCACCACCGGGACAGGGGGAAAGAGACCCAGTACTTC
CASSHHRDRGKETQYF
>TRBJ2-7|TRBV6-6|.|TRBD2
TGTGCCAGCAGTAGCCAACTAGCGGGAGGGCCGTACGAGCAGTACTTC
CASSSQLAGGPYEQYF
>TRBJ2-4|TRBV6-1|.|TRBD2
TGTGCCAGCAGTGAAGTAGCGGGGGGTCAAAACATTCAGTACTTC
CASSEVAGGQNIQYF
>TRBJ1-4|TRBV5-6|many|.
TGTGCCAGCAGCTTGTCGGATGAAAAACTGTTTTTT
CASSLSDEKLFF
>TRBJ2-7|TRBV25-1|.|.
TGTGCCAGCAGTCTTACAGGAGGCGAGCAGTACTTC
CASSLTGGEQYF
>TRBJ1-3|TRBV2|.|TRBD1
TGTGCCAGCGCCCGTGACAGGGGAGGTTTGAACACCATATATTTT
CASARDRGGLNTIYF
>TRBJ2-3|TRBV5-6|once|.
TGTGCCAGCAGCCGAACCGAGGGAGGCACAGATACGCAGTATTTT
CASSRTEGGTDTQYF
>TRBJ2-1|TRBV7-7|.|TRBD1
TGTGCCAGCAGCACGGACAGGGACGATGAGCAGTTCTTC
CASSTDRDDEQFF
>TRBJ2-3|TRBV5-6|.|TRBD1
TGTGCCAGCAGACCCGGGACAGGGGGTGCAGATACGCAGTATTTT
CASRPGTGGADTQYF
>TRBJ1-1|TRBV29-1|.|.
TGCAGCGTCCGTTACGGTGGGGTGTTGGACGAAGCTTTCTTT
CSVRYGGVLDEAFF
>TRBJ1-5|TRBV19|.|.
TGTGCCAGTAGTATGGGAAGGGGGATTAGCAATCAGCCCCAGCATTTT
CASSMGRGISNQPQHF
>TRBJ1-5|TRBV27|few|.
TGTGCCAGCAGTTTAAGAAGGGATGATCAGCCCCAGCATTTT
CASSLRRDDQPQHF
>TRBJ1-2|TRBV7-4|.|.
TGTGCCAGCAGCTTGGCCGGCACAGACGGCTATGGCTACACCTTC
CASSLAGTDGYGYTF
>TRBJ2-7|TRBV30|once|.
TGTGCCTGGAGTGTACTTTGGGCGGTCGACGGTAAGCAGTACTTC
CAWSVLWAVDGKQYF
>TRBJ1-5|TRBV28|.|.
TGTGCCAGCAGTTCGATGGCCGGGGGCGAGCAGCCCCAGCATTTT
CASSSMAGGEQPQHF
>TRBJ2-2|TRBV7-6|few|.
TGTGCCAGCAGCTTAGTCTACTCCGGGGAGCTGTTTTTT
CASSLVYSGELFF
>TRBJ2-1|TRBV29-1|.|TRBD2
TGCAGCGTTGAAGATGAACTAGCGGGAGAAAATGAGCAGTTCTTC
CSVEDELAGENEQFF
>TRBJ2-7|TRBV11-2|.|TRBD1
TGTGCCAGCAGCGCCAACAGGGGTCTCGAGCAGTACTTC
CASSANRGLEQYF
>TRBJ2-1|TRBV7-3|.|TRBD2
TGTGCCAGCAGCTCGGGAGGGCCGAATAATGAGCAGTTCTTC
CASSSGGPNNEQFF
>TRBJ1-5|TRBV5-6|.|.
TGTGCCAGCAGCTTGGCCGGTCGCAATCAGCCCCAGCATTTT
CASSLAGRNQPQHF
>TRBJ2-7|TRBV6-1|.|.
TGTGCCAGCCGGGCAGAATCTTACGAGCAGTACTTC
CASRAESYEQYF
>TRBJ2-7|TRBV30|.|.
TGTGCCTGGAGTGTACTAGGGTACGAGCAGTACTTC
CAWSVLGYEQYF
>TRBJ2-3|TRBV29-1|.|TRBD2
TGCAGCGTTGGTCCTAGCGGTCGTACAGATACGCAGTATTTT
CSVGPSGRTDTQYF
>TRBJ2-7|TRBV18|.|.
TGTGCCAGCTCACAGGGACTCTTCGGGGTCGAGCAGTACTTC
CASSQGLFGVEQYF
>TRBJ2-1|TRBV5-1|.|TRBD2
TGCGCCAGCAGCCCCTGGACTAGCGGGAGAGGAGAGCAGTTCTTC
CASSPWTSGRGEQFF
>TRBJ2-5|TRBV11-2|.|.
TGTGCCAGCAGCTTGGTCAGAGAGACCCAGTACTTC
CASSLVRETQYF
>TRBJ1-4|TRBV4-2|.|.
TGTGCCAGCAGCCAAGATGGGACCCCGGGGTGGGATGAAAAACTGTTTTTT
CASSQDGTPGWDEKLFF
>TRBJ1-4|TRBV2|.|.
TGTGCCAGCAGGGAAACGACAAGGGGTAATGAAAAACTGTTTTTT
CASRETTRGNEKLFF
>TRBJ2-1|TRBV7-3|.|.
TGTGCCAGCAGCTTACGAGCGACCATGCGGTACAATGAGCAGTTCTTC
CASSLRATMRYNEQFF
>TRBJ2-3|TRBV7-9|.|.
TGTGCCAGCAGCCAAATAGTCACAGATACGCAGTATTTT
CASSQIVTDTQYF
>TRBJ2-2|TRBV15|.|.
TGTGCCACCAGCGGGGGACTGGTGAACACCGGGGAGCTGTTTTTT
CATSGGLVNTGELFF
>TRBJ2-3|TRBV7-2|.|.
TGTGCCAGCAGAGGGACGGTGAGCACAGATACGCAGTATTTT
CASRGTVSTDTQYF
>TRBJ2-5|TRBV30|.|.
TGTGCCTGGAGTGTAGGCCCCGGGACACCCATGACCCAGTACTTC
CAWSVGPGTPMTQYF
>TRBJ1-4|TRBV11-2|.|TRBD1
TGTGCCAGCAGCCGGGACAGCAATGAAAAGCTGTTTTTT
CASSRDSNEKLFF
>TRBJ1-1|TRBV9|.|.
TGTGCCAGCAGCTACTCCTCGGGAACTGAAGCTTTCTTT
CASSYSSGTEAFF
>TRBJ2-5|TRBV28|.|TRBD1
TGTGCCAGCAGTTCTGCCGCTAGGACAGGGAAGGCCCAAGAGACCCAGTACTTC
CASSSAARTGKAQETQYF
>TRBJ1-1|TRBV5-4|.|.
TGTGCCAGCAGCGGCCCAGGGGTCCCGAGGTTCTTT
CASSGPGVPRFF
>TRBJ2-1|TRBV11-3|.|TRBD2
TGTGCCAGCAGCCCTACCCCACTAGCGACGGAGCAGTTCTTC
CASSPTPLATEQFF
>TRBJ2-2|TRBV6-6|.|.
TGTGCCAGCAGTTACCTGGGGTATTCGAACACCGGGGAGCTGTTTTTT
CASSYLGYSNTGELFF
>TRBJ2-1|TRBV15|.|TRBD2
TGTGCCACCAGCGTCCTAGCGGGAGAGGGTGAGCAGTTCTTC
CATSVLAGEGEQFF
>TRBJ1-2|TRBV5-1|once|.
TGCGCCAGCAGCTCGGATCACTATGGCTACACCTTC
CASSSDHYGYTF
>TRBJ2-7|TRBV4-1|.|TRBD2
TGCGCCAGCAGCCATAGTCTAGCGGGAGCCTACGAGCAGTACTTC
CASSHSLAGAYEQYF
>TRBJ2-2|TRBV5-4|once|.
TGTGCCAGCAGTTATAGCGGTACCGGGGAGCTGTTTTTT
CASSYSGTGELFF
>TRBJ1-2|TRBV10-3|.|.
TGTGCCATCAGTGACGGTTGGGGGGGTAGCTATGGCTACACCTTC
CAISDGWGGSYGYTF